What follows is one T cell receptor (beta chain) and its context. Patients selected for sequencing had displayed CD8+CD57+ cell expansion by flow cytometry. The sample belongs to a study of CD8+CD57+ T cells in acquired aplastic anemia. Between the trimmed V and J ends, which lost 0 bases and 4 bases, there was a span of 11 bases. The CDR3 contains 14 residues. Germline CDR1 is SGHRS and CDR2 is YFSETQ. The TCR beta profiling, which covered VDJ combination and CDR3 sequence, was carried out using genomic DNA as the template. TCRdb re-called the reads through MiXCR, storing one row per CDR3 protein. The sample has around 200,000 distinct CDR3 sequences, 65% seen once; the top ten hold around 50%.

The specimen was sorted CD4+, CD8+, or CD8+CD57+ T cells (not recorded which) from PBMCs. The chain carries TRBV5-1 and TRBJ2-7; D is unclear. The receptor was isolated from a human donor with aplastic anemia. The CDR3 loop is CASSLAFGSYEQYF. In DNA form, the CDR3 reads TGCGCCAGCAGCTTGGCATTCGGGTCTTACGAGCAGTACTTC.